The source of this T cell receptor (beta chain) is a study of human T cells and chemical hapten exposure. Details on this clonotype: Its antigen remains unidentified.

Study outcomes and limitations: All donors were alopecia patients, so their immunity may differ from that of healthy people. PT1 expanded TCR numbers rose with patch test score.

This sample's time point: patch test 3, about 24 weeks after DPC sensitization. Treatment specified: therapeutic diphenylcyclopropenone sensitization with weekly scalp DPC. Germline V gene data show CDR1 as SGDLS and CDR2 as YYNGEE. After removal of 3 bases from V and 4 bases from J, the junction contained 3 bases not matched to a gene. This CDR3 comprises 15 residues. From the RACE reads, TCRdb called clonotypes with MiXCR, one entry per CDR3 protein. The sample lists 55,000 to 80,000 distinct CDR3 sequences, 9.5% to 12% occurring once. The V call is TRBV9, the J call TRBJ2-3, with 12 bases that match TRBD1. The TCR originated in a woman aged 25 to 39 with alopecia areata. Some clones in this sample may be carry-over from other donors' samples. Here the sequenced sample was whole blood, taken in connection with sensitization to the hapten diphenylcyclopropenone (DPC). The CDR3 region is CASSEGQGAADTQYF. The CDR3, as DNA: TGTGCCAGCAGCGAGGGACAGGGGGCGGCAGATACGCAGTATTTT. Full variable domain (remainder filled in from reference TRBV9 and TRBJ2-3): DSGVTQTPKHLITATGQRVTLRCSPRSGDLSVYWYQQSLDQGLQFLIQYYNGEERAKGNILERFSAQQFPDLHSELNLSSLELGDSALYFCASSEGQGAADTQYFGPGTRLTVL.